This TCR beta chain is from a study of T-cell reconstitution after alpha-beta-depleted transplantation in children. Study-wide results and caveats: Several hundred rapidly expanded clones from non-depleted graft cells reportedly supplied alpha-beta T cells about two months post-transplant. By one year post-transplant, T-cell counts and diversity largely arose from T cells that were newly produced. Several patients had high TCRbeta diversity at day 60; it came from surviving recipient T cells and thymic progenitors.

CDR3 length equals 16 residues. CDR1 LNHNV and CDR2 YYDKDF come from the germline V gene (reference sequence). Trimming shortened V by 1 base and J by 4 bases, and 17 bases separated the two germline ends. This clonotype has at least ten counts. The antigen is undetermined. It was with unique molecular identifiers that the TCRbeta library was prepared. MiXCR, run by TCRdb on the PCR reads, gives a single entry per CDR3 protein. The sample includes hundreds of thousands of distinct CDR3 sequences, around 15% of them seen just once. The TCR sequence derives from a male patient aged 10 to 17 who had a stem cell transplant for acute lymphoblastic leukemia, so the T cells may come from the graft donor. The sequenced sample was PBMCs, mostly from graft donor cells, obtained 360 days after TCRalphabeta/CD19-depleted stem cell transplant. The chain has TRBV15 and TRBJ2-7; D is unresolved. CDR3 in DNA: TGTGCCACCAGCAGAGGATTAGCCCCATCACTATACGAGCAGTACTTC. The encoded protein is CATSRGLAPSLYEQYF.